Given below is one T cell receptor (beta chain) in context. The sample originates from a study of blood T cell repertoires in COVID-19. This CDR3 is 15 amino acids long. The germline gives CDR1 SGDLS, CDR2 YYNGEE. V shed 3 bases, J shed 6 bases, and the junction held 6 bases outside the gene matches. Produced via immunoSEQ multiplex PCR; TCRdb's table is partial and in-frame only. Here the sample spans 400,000 to 450,000 clones, around 87% being singletons. This receptor was obtained from a man aged 30-40 years who had recovered from COVID-19. J is TRBJ2-7 and V is TRBV9, with TRBD2 identical over 13 bases. Sequenced input: PBMCs or T cells enriched from blood (not recorded which). In DNA, the CDR3 is TGTGCCAGCAGCGCCCGGACTAGCGGGAGTACCGAGCAGTACTTC. Translated, it gives CASSARTSGSTEQYF.